Detailed here is one TCR beta chain. Its antigen remains unidentified. These data are taken from a study of T-cell memory formation after mild COVID-19. Overall study findings and caveats: Largely, contracting CD4+ clones fell within CM and EM, and contracting CD8+ clones within EMRA. SARS-CoV-2 specificity of second-wave clones peaking day 37 was unconfirmed.

This CDR3 contains 16 residues. Per germline, CDR1 SGHAT and CDR2 FQNNGV. V dropped 2 bases and J dropped 4; count of bases not matched to a gene: 8. TCRdb independently ran MiXCR on the 5' RACE reads; one entry per CDR3 protein. The sample lists about 390,000 distinct CDR3 sequences; 16% were seen once. This TCR came from a young man who had mild COVID-19 (a few samples of this study predate the infection). Cell type and time point are not known. The sequencing sample was made of PBMCs or a T cell subset sorted from them (not recorded which). The chain employs TRBV11-2 and TRBJ2-3; 8 bases align to TRBD2. CDR3 sequence reads: CASSLNGGGWPDTQYF. CDR3 coding DNA: TGTGCCAGCAGCTTAAACGGGGGGGGGTGGCCAGATACGCAGTATTTT.